This TCR beta chain is from a study of vaccination effects on CD4 cells after COVID-19. Findings of the study overall: Sampling in the study covered few convalescent patients and included no early post-infection timepoints. After vaccination, at late timepoints, clones induced by infection and by vaccine contracted markedly.

As concerns this clone: Antigen: not known.

CDR1 is SGHTA and CDR2 is FQGNSA in the germline V gene. The germline V and J ends were trimmed by 0 bases and 4 bases, with 9 bases remaining between them. CDR3 length: 14 residues. ViraFEST used viral peptide pools to expand antigen-specific CD4+ T cells before sequencing. Researchers isolated CD4+ T cells once less than 13 days of culture had elapsed. Having tested negative for nucleocapsid antibodies, the vaccine recipients showed no prior SARS-CoV-2 infection. Replacing half the medium with IL-2 medium was done on days 3 and 7. TCRdb keeps only in-frame clones here, not all; method: immunoSEQ multiplex PCR. The table has approximately 82,000 clones, approximately 81% seen once.

The sequence came from a human donor who received a COVID-19 vaccine. The input for sequencing was CD4+ T cells from PBMCs cultured with HCoV-229E spike peptides, taken before COVID-19 vaccination. The chain joins TRBV7-2 to TRBJ2-5; D ambiguous. The CDR3 DNA sequence: TGTGCCAGCAGCTTAGCTTCCAGCATAGAGACCCAGTACTTC. It yields the protein CASSLASSIETQYF.